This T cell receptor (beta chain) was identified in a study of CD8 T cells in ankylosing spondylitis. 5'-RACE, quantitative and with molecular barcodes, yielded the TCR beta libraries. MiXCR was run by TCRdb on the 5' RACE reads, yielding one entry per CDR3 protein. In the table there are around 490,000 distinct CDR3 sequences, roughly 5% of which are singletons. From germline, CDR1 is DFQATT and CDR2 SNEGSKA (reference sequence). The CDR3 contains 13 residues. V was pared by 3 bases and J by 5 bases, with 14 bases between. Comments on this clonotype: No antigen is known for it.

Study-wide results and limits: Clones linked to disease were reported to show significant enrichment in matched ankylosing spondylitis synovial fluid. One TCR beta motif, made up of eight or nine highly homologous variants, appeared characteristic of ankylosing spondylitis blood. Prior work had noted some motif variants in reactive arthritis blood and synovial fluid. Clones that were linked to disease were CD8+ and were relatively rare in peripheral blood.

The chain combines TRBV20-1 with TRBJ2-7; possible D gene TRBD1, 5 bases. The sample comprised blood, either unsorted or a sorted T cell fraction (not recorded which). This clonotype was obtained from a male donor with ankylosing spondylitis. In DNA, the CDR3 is TGCAGTGCTAGTTCAGGGTTAATCGACGAGCAGTACTTC. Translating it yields CSASSGLIDEQYF.